This TCR beta chain was sequenced for a study of CD8 T cells in acute hepatitis C reinfection. Study background: Sequences come from NS3-1073-specific CD8+ T cells, during acute infection and after clearance.

Study-level points and caveats: Preferential TRBV04 and TRBV06 usage appeared in all groups and was not explained by the naive pool. Only TCRbeta was bulk sequenced, so alphabeta pairing is unknown. One of thirteen outcome-independent public clonotypes used V04-02/J02-02.

Clones were sequenced by immunoSEQ multiplex PCR, and TCRdb holds only the in-frame ones, with some missing. The sample records about 40,000 clones, 80% to 90% being singletons. V was clipped by 5 bases and J by 5 bases; unmatched bases: 9. This CDR3 is built from 15 residues. CDR1 is MNHEY, CDR2 SMNVEV, per germline (reference sequence). To note about this clone: The antigen is undetermined.

Documented time point: naive CD8 control sorted from an acute-time-point sample. The clonotype was recovered from a woman aged 18-29 years who spontaneously cleared hepatitis C infection. V is TRBV27 and J is TRBJ2-7, with 10 bases that match TRBD1. The sequenced sample consisted of naive CD8+ T cells from PBMCs. CDR3 loop: CASSRIGTGVDEQYF. The CDR3 nucleotides read TGTGCCAGCAGTCGCATAGGGACAGGGGTCGACGAGCAGTACTTC.